This entry lists 7 T cell receptor beta chains sequenced from one sample in a study of T cells in Graves' hyperthyroidism and ophthalmopathy (dated 2019 in TCRdb). The library was obtained by multiplex PCR. Sequencing instrument: Illumina HiSeq 2000. The TCR beta CDR3 regions were amplified from RNA transcripts. A first-round RT-PCR of the TCR CDR3 used the HTBI primer set with the Qiagen OneStep RT-PCR kit. Starting from the raw public reads, TCRdb applied fastp trimming at Q25, assembled clones with MiXCR and retained in-frame beta chains. Entries are consolidated by CDR3 protein sequence, retaining the most common genes and DNA. This sample lists roughly 660,000 distinct CDR3 sequences; roughly 17% were detected once. Clones ranked in the top ten supply less than 20% of the sample. Sample: blood. All receptors come from a man aged 50 to 60 with Graves' hyperthyroidism.

The chain has TRBV20-1 and TRBJ1-3, with D unresolved. The germline V gene has CDR1 DFQATT and CDR2 SNEGSKA (reference sequence). V lost 3 bases to trimming and J lost 0 bases, with 18 bases between them. The length of the CDR3 is 17 residues. The CDR3: CSASGVHGRLSGNTIYF. The DNA of the CDR3 is TGCAGTGCTAGCGGGGTTCATGGCAGACTCTCTGGAAACACCATATATTTT.

This clonotype has only a few counts. This may be a read error: a much more frequent sequence differs by one nucleotide. The genes are TRBV12-3 or TRBV12-4 and TRBJ1-5, with D possibly matching TRBD1 (5 bases). This CDR3 is 15 amino acids long. Trimming left V 6 bases short and J 0 bases short, with 12 bases between. CDR3 residues: CASSPREYSNQPQHF. The CDR3 DNA follows: TGTGCCAGCAGCCCCAGGGAGTATAGCAATCAGCCCCAGCATTTT.

This clonotype showed up many times. J is TRBJ2-7 and V is TRBV29-1; unclear D gene. CDR3 length: 11 residues. Deletions cut 6 bases from V and 6 bases from J, with 12 bases between. Germline assignment: CDR1 SQVTM and CDR2 ANQGSEA. CDR3 sequence: CSVRKGIEQYF. CDR3 nucleotide sequence: TGCAGCGTGAGGAAAGGGATCGAGCAGTACTTC.

CDR3 residues: CASSHDDGPSGNTIYF. The CDR3 bases are TGTGCCAGCAGCCACGATGACGGACCCTCTGGAAACACCATATATTTT. The V call is TRBV3-1, the J call TRBJ1-3, with D unclear. Looked up from germline, CDR1 is LGHDT and CDR2 is YNNKEL (reference sequence). Trimming took off 3 bases at V and 0 bases at J, with 12 bases between the two ends. This CDR3 is 16 amino acids long.

The V call is TRBV9, the J call TRBJ2-2; no definite D call. Germline values: CDR1 SGDLS, CDR2 YYNGEE. CDR3 length: 16 amino acids. Trimming cost V 0 bases and J 4 bases, with 13 bases left between them. The CDR3 loop is CASSVGALGATGELFF. The CDR3 DNA follows: TGTGCCAGCAGCGTAGGGGCGCTCGGTGCCACCGGGGAGCTGTTTTTT.

At least ten counts were recorded for this clonotype. This chain uses TRBV27 with TRBJ1-2; D is ambiguous. The CDR3 runs 13 residues. Germline CDR1 is MNHEY and CDR2 is SMNVEV (reference sequence). Trimming took off 4 bases at V and 2 bases at J, with 8 bases between the two ends. The CDR3 reads CASSSQRNYGYTF. The CDR3 bases are TGTGCCAGCAGTTCTCAGAGGAACTATGGCTACACCTTC.

This clonotype was seen only a few times. The V call is TRBV19, the J call TRBJ2-4; D possibly corresponds to TRBD2 (7 bases). Germline V CDR1 and CDR2: LNHDA, SQIVND (reference sequence). This CDR3 spans 14 amino acids. The ends were cut back, 6 bases at V and 4 bases at J, with 13 bases in the middle. The CDR3 DNA follows: TGTGCCAGTAGCAGCAGGGGAGGGAAAAACATTCAGTACTTC. Translation: CASSSRGGKNIQYF.